This entry describes one TCR beta chain. The target antigen is unknown. This sample was taken from a study of cytomegalovirus exposure and HLA in healthy donors. Study outcomes and limitations: The study listed under 200 cytomegalovirus-associated TCR beta chains.

The donors were members of the approximately 120-subject validation cohort (separate from the roughly 670-subject first cohort). Sequencing used immunoSEQ multiplex PCR; TCRdb keeps in-frame clones, though not all of them. The data show about 90,000 clones, more than 70% seen once. Losses at the gene ends were 4 bases for V and 10 bases for J; bases not matched to a gene: 10. Germline V gene data show CDR1 as LNHDA and CDR2 as SQIVND (reference sequence). The CDR3 sequence is 14 residues long. The source is a woman under 30 in good health and CMV-seropositive. The sequenced material came from PBMCs. This rearrangement joins TRBV19 to TRBJ2-1, with 7 positions matching TRBD1. CDR3 loop: CASSTRGRTEEQFF. CDR3 nucleotide sequence: TGTGCCAGTAGTACAAGGGGGCGAACGGAAGAGCAGTTCTTC. The full variable domain, completed using reference TRBV19 and TRBJ2-1, is DGGITQSPKYLFRKEGQNVTLSCEQNLNHDAMYWYRQDPGQGLRLIYYSQIVNDFQKGDIAEGYSVSREKKESFPLTVTSAQKNPTAFYLCASSTRGRTEEQFFGPGTRLTVL.